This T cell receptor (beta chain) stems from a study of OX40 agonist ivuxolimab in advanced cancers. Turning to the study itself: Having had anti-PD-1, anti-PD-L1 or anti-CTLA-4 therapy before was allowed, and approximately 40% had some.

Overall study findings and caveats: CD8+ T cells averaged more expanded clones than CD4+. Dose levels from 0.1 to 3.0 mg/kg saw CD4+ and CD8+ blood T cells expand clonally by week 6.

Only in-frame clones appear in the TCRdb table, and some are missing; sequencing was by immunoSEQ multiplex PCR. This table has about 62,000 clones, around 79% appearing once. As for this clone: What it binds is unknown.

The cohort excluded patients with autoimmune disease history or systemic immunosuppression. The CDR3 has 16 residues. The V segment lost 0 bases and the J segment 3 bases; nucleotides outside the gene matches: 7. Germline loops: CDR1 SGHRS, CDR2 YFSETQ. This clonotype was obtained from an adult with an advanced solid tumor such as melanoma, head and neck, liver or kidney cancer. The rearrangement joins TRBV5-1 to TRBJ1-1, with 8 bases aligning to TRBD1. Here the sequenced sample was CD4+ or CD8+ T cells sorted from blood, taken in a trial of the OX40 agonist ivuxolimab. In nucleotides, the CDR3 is TGCGCCAGCAGCTTGGACCCCACAGGGGGATACACTGAAGCTTTCTTT. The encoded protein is CASSLDPTGGYTEAFF. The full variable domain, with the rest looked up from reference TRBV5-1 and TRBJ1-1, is KAGVTQTPRYLIKTRGQQVTLSCSPISGHRSVSWYQQTPGQGLQFLFEYFSETQRNKGNFPGRFSGRQFSNSRSEMNVSTLELGDSALYLCASSLDPTGGYTEAFFGQGTRLTVV.